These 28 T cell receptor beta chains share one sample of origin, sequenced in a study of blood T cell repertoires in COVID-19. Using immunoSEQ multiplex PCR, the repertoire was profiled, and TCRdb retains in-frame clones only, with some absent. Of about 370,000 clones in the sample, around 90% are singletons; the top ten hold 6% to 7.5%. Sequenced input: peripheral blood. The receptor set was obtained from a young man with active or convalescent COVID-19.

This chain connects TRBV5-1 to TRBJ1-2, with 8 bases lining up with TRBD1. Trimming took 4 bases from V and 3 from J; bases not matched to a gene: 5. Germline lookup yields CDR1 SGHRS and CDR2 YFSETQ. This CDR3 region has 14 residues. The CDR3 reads CASSTGGNDYGYTF. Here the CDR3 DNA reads TGCGCCAGCAGCACAGGGGGTAATGACTATGGCTACACCTTC.

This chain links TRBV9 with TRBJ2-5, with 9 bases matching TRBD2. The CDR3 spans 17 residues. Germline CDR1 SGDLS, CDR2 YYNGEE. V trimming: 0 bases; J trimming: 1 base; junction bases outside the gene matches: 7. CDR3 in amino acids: CASSVGRLADPQETQYF. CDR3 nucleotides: TGTGCCAGCAGCGTAGGAAGACTAGCGGACCCCCAAGAGACCCAGTACTTC.

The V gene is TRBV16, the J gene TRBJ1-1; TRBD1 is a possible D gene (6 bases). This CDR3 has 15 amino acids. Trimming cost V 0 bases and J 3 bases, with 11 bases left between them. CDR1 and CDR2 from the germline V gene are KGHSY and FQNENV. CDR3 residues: CASSQSAQGHTEAFF. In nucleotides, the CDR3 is TGTGCCAGCAGCCAATCAGCTCAGGGGCACACTGAAGCTTTCTTT.

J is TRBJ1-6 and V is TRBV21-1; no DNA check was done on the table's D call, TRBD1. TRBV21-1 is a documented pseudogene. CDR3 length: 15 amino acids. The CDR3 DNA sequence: TGTGCCAGCAGCGACAGGGTCACTAATAATTCACCCCTCCACTTT. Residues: CASSDRVTNNSPLHF.

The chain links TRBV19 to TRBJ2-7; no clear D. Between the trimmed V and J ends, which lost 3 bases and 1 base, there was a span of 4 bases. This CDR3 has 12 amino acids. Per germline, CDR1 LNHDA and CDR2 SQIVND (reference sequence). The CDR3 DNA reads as TGTGCCAGTAGTATTAATTCCTACGAGCAGTACTTC. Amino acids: CASSINSYEQYF.

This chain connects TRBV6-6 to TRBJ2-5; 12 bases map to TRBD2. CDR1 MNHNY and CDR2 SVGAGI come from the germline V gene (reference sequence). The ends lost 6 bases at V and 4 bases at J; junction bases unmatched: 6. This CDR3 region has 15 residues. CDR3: CASRGKGLAGETQYF. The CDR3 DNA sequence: TGTGCCAGCAGGGGGAAGGGACTAGCGGGAGAGACCCAGTACTTC.

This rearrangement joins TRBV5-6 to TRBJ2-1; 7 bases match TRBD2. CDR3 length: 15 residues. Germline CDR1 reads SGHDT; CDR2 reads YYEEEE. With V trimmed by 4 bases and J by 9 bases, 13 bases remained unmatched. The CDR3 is CASSPEGLAVLEQFF. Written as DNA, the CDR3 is TGTGCCAGCAGCCCCGAGGGGCTAGCGGTTCTTGAGCAGTTCTTC.

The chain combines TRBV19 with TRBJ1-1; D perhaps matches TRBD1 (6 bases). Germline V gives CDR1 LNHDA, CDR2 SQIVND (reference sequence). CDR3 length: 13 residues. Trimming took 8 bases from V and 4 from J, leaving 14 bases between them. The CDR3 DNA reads TGTGCCAGTTATAACCCAGGGGTCACTGAAGCTTTCTTT. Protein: CASYNPGVTEAFF.

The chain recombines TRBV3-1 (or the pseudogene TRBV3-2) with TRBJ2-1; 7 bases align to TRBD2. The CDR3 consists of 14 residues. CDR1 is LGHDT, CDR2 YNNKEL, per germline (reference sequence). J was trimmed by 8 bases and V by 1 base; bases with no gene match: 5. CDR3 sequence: CASSQVGGIYEQFF. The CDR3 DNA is TGTGCCAGCAGCCAAGTCGGGGGGATCTATGAGCAGTTCTTC.

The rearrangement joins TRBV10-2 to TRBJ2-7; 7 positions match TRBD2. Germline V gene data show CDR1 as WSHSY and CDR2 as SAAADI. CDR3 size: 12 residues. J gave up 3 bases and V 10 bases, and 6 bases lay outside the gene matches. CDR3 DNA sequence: TGCGCCACCACGGGGGGACTCTACGAGCAGTACTTC. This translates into CATTGGLYEQYF.

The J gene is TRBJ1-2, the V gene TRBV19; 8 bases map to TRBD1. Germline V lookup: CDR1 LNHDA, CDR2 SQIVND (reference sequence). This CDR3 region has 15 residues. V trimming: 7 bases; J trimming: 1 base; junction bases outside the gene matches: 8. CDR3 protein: CASNVRGRDNYGYTF. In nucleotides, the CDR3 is TGTGCCAGTAACGTCAGGGGGCGGGATAACTATGGCTACACCTTC. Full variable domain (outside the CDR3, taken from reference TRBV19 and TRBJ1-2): DGGITQSPKYLFRKEGQNVTLSCEQNLNHDAMYWYRQDPGQGLRLIYYSQIVNDFQKGDIAEGYSVSREKKESFPLTVTSAQKNPTAFYLCASNVRGRDNYGYTFGSGTRLTVV.

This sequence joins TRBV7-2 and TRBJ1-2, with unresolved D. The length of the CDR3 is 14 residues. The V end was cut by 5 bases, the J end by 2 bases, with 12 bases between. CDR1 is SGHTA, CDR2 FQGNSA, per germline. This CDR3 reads CASSPTGYNYGYTF. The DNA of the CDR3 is TGTGCCAGCAGCCCTACGGGTTACAACTATGGCTACACCTTC.

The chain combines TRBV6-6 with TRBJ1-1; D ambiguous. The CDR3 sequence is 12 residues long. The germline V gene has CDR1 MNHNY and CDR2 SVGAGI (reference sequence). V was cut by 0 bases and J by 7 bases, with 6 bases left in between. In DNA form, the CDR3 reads TGTGCCAGCAGTTACTCTTTAAATGAAGCTTTCTTT. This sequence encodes CASSYSLNEAFF.

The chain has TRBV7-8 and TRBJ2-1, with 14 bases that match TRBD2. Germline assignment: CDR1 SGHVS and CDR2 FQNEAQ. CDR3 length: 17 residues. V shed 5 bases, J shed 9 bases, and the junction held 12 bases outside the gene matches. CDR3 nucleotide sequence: TGTGCCAGCAGCCGAGGGGGTGGACTAGCGGGAGGAGGTGAGCAGTTCTTC. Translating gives CASSRGGGLAGGGEQFF.

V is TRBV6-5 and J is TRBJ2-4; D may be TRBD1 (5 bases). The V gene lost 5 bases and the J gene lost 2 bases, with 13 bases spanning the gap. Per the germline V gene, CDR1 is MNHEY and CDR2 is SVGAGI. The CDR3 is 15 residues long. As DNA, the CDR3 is TGTGCCAGCAGTATCGTTGGGGCGACCAAAAACATTCAGTACTTC. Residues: CASSIVGATKNIQYF.

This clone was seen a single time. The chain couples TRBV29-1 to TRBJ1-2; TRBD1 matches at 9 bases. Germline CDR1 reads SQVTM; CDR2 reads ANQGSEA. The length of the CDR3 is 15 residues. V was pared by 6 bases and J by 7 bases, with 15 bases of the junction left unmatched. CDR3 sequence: CSVPLKDRGRGGYTF. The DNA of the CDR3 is TGCAGCGTACCTTTAAAGGACAGGGGAAGAGGTGGCTACACCTTC.

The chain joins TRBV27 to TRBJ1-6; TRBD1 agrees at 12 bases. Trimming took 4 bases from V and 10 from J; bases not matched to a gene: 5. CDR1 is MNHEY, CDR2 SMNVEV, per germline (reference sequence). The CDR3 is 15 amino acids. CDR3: CASSSGTGGRSPLHF. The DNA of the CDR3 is TGTGCCAGCAGTTCGGGGACAGGGGGCAGATCACCCCTCCACTTT.

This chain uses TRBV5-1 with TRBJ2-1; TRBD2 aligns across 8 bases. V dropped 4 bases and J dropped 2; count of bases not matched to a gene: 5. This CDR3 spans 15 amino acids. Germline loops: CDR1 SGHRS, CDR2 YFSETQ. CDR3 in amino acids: CASSGSGGPYNEQFF. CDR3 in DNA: TGCGCCAGCAGCGGAAGCGGGGGACCCTACAATGAGCAGTTCTTC.

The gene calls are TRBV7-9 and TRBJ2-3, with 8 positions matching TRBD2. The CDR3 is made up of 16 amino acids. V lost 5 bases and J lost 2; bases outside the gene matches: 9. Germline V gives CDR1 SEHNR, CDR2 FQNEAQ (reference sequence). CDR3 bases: TGTGCCAGCAGCCTAGAGGGCGGGAGGACCACAGATACGCAGTATTTT. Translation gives CASSLEGGRTTDTQYF.

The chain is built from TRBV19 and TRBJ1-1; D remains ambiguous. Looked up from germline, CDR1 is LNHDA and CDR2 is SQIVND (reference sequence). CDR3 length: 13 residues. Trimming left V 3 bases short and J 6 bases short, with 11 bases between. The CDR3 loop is CASSIGAVAEAFF. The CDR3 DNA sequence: TGTGCCAGTAGTATCGGAGCGGTGGCTGAAGCTTTCTTT.

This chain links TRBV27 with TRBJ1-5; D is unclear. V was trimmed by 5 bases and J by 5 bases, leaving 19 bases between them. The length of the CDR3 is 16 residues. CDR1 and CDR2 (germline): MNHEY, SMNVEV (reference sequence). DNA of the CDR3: TGTGCCAGCAGTCCCAACCCCCAGAAACCTCATCAGCCCCAGCATTTT. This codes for CASSPNPQKPHQPQHF.

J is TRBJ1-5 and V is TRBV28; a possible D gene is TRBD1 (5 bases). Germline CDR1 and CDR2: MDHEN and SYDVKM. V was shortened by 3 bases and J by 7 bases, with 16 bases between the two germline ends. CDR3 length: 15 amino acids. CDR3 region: CASSFRPGRSQPQHF. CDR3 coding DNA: TGTGCCAGCAGTTTCCGTCCAGGGCGGAGCCAGCCCCAGCATTTT.

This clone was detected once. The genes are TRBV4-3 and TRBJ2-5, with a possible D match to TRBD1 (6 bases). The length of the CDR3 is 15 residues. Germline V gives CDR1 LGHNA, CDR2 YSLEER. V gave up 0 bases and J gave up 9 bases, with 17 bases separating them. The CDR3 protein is CASSQDRGHSWAQYF. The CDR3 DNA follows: TGCGCCAGCAGCCAAGACAGGGGCCATTCTTGGGCCCAGTACTTC.

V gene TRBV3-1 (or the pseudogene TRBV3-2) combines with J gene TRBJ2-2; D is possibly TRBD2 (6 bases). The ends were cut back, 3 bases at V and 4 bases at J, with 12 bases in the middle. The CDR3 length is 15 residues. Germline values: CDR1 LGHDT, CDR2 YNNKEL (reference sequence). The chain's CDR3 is CASSQREAGTGELFF. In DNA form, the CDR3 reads TGTGCCAGCAGCCAGAGGGAGGCAGGCACCGGGGAGCTGTTTTTT.

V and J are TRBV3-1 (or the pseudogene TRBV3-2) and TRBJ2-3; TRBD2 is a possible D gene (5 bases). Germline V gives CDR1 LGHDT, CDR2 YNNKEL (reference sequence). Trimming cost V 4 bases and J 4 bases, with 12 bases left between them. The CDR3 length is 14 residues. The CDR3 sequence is CASSRPPLADTQYF. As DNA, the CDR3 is TGTGCCAGCAGCCGTCCCCCACTAGCAGATACGCAGTATTTT.

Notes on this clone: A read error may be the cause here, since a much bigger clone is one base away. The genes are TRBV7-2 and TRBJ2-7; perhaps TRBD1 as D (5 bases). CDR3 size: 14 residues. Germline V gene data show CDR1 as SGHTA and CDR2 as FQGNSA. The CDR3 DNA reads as TGTGTCAGCAGGCCGGCAGGACAATCCTACGAGCAGTACTTC. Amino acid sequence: CVSRPAGQSYEQYF.

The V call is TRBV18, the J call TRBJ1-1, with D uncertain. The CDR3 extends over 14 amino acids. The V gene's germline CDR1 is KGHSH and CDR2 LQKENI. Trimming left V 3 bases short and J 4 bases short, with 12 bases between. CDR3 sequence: CASSPGRRSTEAFF. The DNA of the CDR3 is TGTGCCAGCTCACCGGGCAGGAGGAGCACTGAAGCTTTCTTT.

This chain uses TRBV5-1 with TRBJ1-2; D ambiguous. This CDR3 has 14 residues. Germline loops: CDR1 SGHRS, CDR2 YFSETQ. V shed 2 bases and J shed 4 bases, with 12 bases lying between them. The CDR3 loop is CASSFSPGSYGYTF. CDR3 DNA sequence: TGCGCCAGCAGCTTCTCTCCGGGGTCCTATGGCTACACCTTC.